The clone carrying this T cell receptor (beta chain) has only one observation. This sample was taken from a study of T cells in Graves' hyperthyroidism and ophthalmopathy. V lost 5 bases to trimming and J lost 1 base, with 15 bases between them. Per the germline V gene, CDR1 is ENHRY and CDR2 is SYGVKD. This CDR3 is built from 15 residues. There were TCR beta CDR3 regions amplified from RNA transcripts. The HTBI primer set was used in a first-round RT-PCR of the TCR CDR3. TCRdb reprocessed the multiplex PCR reads with MiXCR, giving one entry per CDR3 protein. Here the sample spans around 580,000 distinct CDR3 sequences, 40% to 55% being singletons.

Sequencing was done on a sample of peripheral blood or thyroid tissue (not recorded which). This receptor was obtained from a woman younger than 35 with Graves' hyperthyroidism. This chain joins TRBV10-3 and TRBJ2-7; weak D call: TRBD1 (6 bases). The CDR3 here is CAISSETGDSYEQYF. CDR3 bases: TGTGCCATCAGTTCGGAGACAGGAGATTCCTACGAGCAGTACTTC.